Ten or more counts support the clone carrying this T cell receptor beta chain. Its target is unknown. This sample is drawn from a study of T cell repertoires in cytomegalovirus infection. Study at large: Shared public TCR beta signatures pointed to both CMV infection and a matching HLA type.

General observations from the study: HLA-C-restricted, CMV-specific TCR beta clonotypes were dominant ex vivo. Cumulative frequency of public TCR beta families picked out carriers of CMV plus the relevant HLA.

TCRdb itself ran the reads through MiXCR, one entry per CDR3 protein. This repertoire shows around 530,000 distinct CDR3 sequences, approximately 15% found once; its top ten account for roughly a quarter. Trimming took off 4 bases at V and 3 bases at J, with 9 bases between the two ends. Germline CDR1 reads SGHAT; CDR2 reads FQNNGV. This CDR3 has 13 amino acids. Material for sequencing was CD8+ T cells from PBMCs. V and J are TRBV11-2 and TRBJ2-5; D gene ambiguous. This TCR derives from a human donor in good health (CMV status not recorded). Some clones in this sample may be carry-over from other donors' samples. CDR3 sequence (DNA): TGTGCCAGCAGCTCGATAGTGGAAGAGACCCAGTACTTC. This codes for CASSSIVEETQYF. Looking up the rest from reference TRBV11-2 and TRBJ2-5 gives the full variable domain: EAGVAQSPRYKIIEKRQSVAFWCNPISGHATLYWYQQILGQGPKLLIQFQNNGVVDDSQLPKDRFSAERLKGVDSTLKIQPAKLEDSAVYLCASSSIVEETQYFGPGTRLLVL.